A selection of T cell receptor beta chains follows, all from one sample in a study of CD8 T cells in Susac syndrome. MiXCR, applied by TCRdb to the immunoSEQ multiplex PCR reads, yields one record per CDR3 protein. The repertoire has a few hundred thousand distinct CDR3 sequences, more than 85% of them found once; the top ten carry approximately 0.081%. The sample taken for sequencing was CD4+ T cells from PBMCs. The source is a human donor with multiple sclerosis. CDR3s include the opening cysteine and the closing phenylalanine or tryptophan. D genes are given only for firm matches. Size is omitted from some rows. Given values are once, few, many or a class for expanded clones.

clone_size | j_call | v_call | d_call | cdr3_nt | cdr3_aa
NA | TRBJ1-5 | TRBV28 | NA | TGTGCCAGCGCCCCCCCTCCGGGGAGCAATCAGCCCCAGCATTTT | CASAPPPGSNQPQHF
NA | TRBJ1-1 | TRBV27 | NA | TGTGCCAGCAGTGACCCGGGACCGAGAATGAACACTGAAGCTTTCTTT | CASSDPGPRMNTEAFF
NA | TRBJ2-3 | TRBV29-1 | NA | TGCAGCGCCCGGGGGCGGGGCGCCACAGATACGCAGTATTTT | CSARGRGATDTQYF
NA | TRBJ1-1 | TRBV20-1 | TRBD1 | TGCAGTGCTAGAACCGGGACAGGGGGCTCTGAAGCTTTCTTT | CSARTGTGGSEAFF
once | TRBJ2-3 | TRBV3-1 | TRBD1 | TGTGCCAGCAGCCAAGAGCCCGGACAGGTGGTCACAGATACGCAGTATTTT | CASSQEPGQVVTDTQYF
NA | TRBJ2-1 | TRBV20-1 | NA | TGCAGTGCTATGGGGAGCTTAACCTACAATGAGCAGTTCTTC | CSAMGSLTYNEQFF
NA | TRBJ1-2 | TRBV6-6 | NA | TGTGCCAGCAGCTGGGAGGGCTTATATGGCTACACCTTC | CASSWEGLYGYTF
NA | TRBJ1-6 | TRBV3-1 | NA | TGTGCCAGCAGCCAAGGGACATCCCTCCACTTT | CASSQGTSLHF
NA | TRBJ1-5 | TRBV27 | NA | TGTGCCAGCAGTTTCGGTGGGACCCTCGGGCCCCAGCATTTT | CASSFGGTLGPQHF
NA | TRBJ1-2 | TRBV6-1 | TRBD1 | TGTGCCAGCAGCACAGGGGACCGCGCCTATGGCTACACCTTC | CASSTGDRAYGYTF
NA | TRBJ1-5 | TRBV30 | NA | TGTGCCTGGAGCCCGGGGGGGCCCGGTCAGCCCCAGCATTTT | CAWSPGGPGQPQHF